The entry that follows covers one T cell receptor beta chain sequence. Assay: immunoSEQ multiplex PCR; the TCRdb copy retains only in-frame clones and omits some. Among a few hundred thousand clones listed, roughly nine tenths were seen once. This specimen belongs to a study of blood T cell repertoires in COVID-19. J was trimmed by 8 bases and V by 6 bases; bases with no gene match: 12. The CDR3 runs to 15 residues. Germline V gene data show CDR1 as MNHEY and CDR2 as SVGAGI. Recovered Cohort 3 donors showed two negative PCRs, clearance, or symptom resolution. The specimen sequenced was PBMCs or T cells enriched from blood (not recorded which). The TCR was taken from a man aged 18 to 29 who had recovered from COVID-19. The chain is built from TRBV6-5 and TRBJ1-3; 8 bases line up with TRBD1. The DNA for the CDR3 is TGTGCCAGCAGCCCACGACAGGGGTCTAAGGACACCATATATTTT. Translated: CASSPRQGSKDTIYF.